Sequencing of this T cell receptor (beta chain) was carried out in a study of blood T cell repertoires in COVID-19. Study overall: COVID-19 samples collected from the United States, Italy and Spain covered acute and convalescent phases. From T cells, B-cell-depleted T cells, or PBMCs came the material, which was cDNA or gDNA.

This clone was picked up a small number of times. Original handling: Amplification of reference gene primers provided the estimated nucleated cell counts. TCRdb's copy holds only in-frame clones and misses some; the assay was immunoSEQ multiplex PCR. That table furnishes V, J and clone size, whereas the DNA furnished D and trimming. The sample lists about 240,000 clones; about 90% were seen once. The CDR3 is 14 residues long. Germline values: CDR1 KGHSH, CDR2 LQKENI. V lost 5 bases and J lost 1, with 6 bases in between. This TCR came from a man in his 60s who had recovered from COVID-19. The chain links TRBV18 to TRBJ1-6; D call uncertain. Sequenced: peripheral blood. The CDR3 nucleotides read TGTGCCAGCTCATCAGGTTCCTATAATTCACCCCTCCACTTT. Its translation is CASSSGSYNSPLHF.